The present T cell receptor (beta chain) was sequenced within a study of OX40 agonist ivuxolimab in advanced cancers. The overall study: Patients were given ivuxolimab, an antibody that agonizes OX40 (CD134). Three patients responded partially, comprising one with hepatocellular carcinoma and two with cutaneous melanoma.

Germline V gene sequence: CDR1 MNHNS, CDR2 SASEGT. The CDR3 runs to 15 residues. Trimming took 1 base from V and 4 from J; bases not matched to a gene: 3. Details on this clone: Its matching antigen is unknown.

This table comes from immunoSEQ multiplex PCR, and its TCRdb copy is limited to in-frame clones, with some not included. The table includes 3,100 or so clones, over 60% detected once. Study-level findings and limits: The study found that CD8+ T cells averaged more expanded clones than CD4+.

The sequencing used CD4+ or CD8+ T cells sorted from blood, collected in a trial of the OX40 agonist ivuxolimab. The clonotype was recovered from an adult with an advanced solid tumor such as melanoma, head and neck, liver or kidney cancer. The V gene is TRBV6-1, the J gene TRBJ2-2; 7 nucleotides align to TRBD2. The CDR3 is CASSEVGGGTGELFF. CDR3 bases: TGTGCCAGCAGTGAAGTGGGGGGGGGCACCGGGGAGCTGTTTTTT.